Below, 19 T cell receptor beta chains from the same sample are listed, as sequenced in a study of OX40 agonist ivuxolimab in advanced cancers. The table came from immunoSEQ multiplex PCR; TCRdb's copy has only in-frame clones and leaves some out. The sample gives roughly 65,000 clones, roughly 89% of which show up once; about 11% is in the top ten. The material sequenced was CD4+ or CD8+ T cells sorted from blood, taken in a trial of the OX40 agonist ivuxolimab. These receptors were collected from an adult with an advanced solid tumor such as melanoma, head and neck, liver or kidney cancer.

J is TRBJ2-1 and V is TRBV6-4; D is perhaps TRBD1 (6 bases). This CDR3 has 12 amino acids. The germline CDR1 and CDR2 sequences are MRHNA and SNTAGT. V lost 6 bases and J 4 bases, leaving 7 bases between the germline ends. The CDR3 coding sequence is TGTGCCAGCAGCGACAGGTACAATGAGCAGTTCTTC. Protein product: CASSDRYNEQFF.

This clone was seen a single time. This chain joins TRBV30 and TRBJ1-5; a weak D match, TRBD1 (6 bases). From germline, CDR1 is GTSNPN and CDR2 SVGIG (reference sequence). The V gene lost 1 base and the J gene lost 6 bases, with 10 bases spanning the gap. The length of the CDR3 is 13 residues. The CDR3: CAWSDQGLQPQHF. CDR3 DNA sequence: TGTGCCTGGAGTGATCAGGGGCTTCAGCCCCAGCATTTT.

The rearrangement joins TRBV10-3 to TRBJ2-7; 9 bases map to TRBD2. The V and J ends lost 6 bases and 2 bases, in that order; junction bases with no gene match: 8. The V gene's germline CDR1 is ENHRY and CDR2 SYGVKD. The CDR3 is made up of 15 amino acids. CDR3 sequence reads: CAIRRGTSTAYEQYF. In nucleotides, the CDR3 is TGTGCCATCAGGAGGGGGACTAGCACCGCCTACGAGCAGTACTTC.

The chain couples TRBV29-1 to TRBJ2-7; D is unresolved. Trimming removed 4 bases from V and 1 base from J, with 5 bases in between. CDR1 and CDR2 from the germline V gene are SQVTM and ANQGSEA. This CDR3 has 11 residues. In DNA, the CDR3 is TGCAGCGTTGGTGATTCCTACGAGCAGTACTTC. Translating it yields CSVGDSYEQYF.

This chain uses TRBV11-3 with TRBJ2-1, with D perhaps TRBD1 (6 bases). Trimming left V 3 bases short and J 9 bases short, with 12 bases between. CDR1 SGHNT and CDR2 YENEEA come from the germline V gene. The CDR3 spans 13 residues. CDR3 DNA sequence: TGTGCCAGCAGCTTCACCAGGGGCGGTGAGCAGTTCTTC. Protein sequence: CASSFTRGGEQFF. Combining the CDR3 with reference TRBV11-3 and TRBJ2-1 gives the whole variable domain EAGVVQSPRYKIIEKKQPVAFWCNPISGHNTLYWYLQNLGQGPELLIRYENEEAVDDSQLPKDRFSAERLKGVDSTLKIQPAELGDSAVYLCASSFTRGGEQFFGPGTRLTVL.

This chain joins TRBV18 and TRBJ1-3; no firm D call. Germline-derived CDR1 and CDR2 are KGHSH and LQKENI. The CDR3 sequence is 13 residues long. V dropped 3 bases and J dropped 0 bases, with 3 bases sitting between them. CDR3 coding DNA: TGTGCCAGCTCACCCTCCTCTGGAAACACCATATATTTT. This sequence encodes CASSPSSGNTIYF.

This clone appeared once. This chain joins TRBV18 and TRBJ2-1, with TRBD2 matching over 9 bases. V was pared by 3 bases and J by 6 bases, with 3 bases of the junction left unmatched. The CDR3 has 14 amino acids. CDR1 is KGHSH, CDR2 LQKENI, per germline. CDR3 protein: CASSPGLASNEQFF. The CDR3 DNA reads TGTGCCAGCTCACCGGGACTAGCCAGCAATGAGCAGTTCTTC.

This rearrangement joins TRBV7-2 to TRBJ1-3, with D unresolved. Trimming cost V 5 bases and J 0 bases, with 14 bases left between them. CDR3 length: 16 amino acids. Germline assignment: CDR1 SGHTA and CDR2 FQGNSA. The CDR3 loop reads CASSPRLRASGNTIYF. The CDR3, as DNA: TGTGCCAGCAGCCCTCGCTTGAGGGCCTCTGGAAACACCATATATTTT.

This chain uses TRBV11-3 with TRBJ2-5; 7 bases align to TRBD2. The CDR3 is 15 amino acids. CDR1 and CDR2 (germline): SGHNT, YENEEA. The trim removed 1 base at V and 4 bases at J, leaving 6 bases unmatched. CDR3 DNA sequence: TGTGCCAGCAGCTTAGGGGGAGCGGGGAGAGAGACCCAGTACTTC. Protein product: CASSLGGAGRETQYF. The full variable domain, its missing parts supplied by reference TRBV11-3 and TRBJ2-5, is EAGVVQSPRYKIIEKKQPVAFWCNPISGHNTLYWYLQNLGQGPELLIRYENEEAVDDSQLPKDRFSAERLKGVDSTLKIQPAELGDSAVYLCASSLGGAGRETQYFGPGTRLLVL.

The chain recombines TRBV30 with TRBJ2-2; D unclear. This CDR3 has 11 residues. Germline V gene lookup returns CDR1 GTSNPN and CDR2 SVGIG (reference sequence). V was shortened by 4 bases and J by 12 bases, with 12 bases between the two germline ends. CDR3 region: CAWTLKRQLFF. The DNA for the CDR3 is TGTGCCTGGACCCTTAAGAGGCAGCTGTTTTTT.

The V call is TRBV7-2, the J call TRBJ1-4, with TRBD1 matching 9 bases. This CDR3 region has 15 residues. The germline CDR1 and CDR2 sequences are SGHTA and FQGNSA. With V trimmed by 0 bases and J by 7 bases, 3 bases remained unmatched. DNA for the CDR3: TGTGCCAGCAGCTTAGCCGGGACAGGGACTGAAAAACTGTTTTTT. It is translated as CASSLAGTGTEKLFF.

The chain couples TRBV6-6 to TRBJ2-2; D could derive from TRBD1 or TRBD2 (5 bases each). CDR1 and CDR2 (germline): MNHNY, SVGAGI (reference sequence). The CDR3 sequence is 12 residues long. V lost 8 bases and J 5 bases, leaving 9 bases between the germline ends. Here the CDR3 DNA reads TGTGCCAGCGGGGGAATTACCGGGGAGCTGTTTTTT. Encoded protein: CASGGITGELFF.

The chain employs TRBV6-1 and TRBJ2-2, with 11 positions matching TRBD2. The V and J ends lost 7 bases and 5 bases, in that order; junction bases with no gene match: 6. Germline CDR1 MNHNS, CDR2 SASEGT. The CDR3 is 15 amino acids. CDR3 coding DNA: TGTGCCAGCACCTTAGCGGGAGGGAGGACCGGGGAGCTGTTTTTT. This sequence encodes CASTLAGGRTGELFF.

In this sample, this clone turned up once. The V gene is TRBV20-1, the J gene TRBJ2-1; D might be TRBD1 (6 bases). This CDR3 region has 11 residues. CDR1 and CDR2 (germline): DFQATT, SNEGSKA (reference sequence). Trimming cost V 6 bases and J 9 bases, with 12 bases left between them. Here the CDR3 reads CSAPSRGEQFF. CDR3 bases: TGCAGTGCACCCTCCAGGGGTGAGCAGTTCTTC.

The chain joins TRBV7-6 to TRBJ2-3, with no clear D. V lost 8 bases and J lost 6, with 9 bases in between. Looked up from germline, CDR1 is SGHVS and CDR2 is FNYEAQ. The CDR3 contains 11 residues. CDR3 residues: CASGYTDTQYF. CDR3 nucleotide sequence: TGTGCCAGCGGTTATACTGATACGCAGTATTTT.

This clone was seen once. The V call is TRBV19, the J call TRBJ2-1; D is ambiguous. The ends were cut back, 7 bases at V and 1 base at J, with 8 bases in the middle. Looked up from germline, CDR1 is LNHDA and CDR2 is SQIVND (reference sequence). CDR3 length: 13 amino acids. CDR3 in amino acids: CASTPQSYNEQFF. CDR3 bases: TGTGCCAGTACCCCGCAATCCTACAATGAGCAGTTCTTC.

CDR3: CASSLRRAGWTEAFF. The CDR3 bases are TGTGCCAGCAGCTTAAGGAGGGCGGGATGGACTGAAGCTTTCTTT. V and J are TRBV7-3 and TRBJ1-1; no clear D. The V end lost 1 base, the J end lost 5 bases, and 14 bases lay between the germline ends. In germline, CDR1 is SGHTA, CDR2 FQGTGA. This CDR3 contains 15 residues.

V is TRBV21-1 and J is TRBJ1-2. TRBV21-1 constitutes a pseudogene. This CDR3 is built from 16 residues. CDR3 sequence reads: CASSKERPGRFYGYTF. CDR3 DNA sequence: TGTGCCAGCAGCAAAGAAAGGCCAGGGAGGTTCTATGGCTACACCTTC.

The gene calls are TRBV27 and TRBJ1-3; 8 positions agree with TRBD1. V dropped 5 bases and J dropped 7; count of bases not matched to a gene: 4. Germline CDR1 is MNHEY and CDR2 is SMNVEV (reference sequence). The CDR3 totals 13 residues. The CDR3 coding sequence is TGTGCCAGCAGTAGCCACAGGGGGAACACCATATATTTT. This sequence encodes CASSSHRGNTIYF.